This T cell receptor (beta chain) was recorded in a study of shared clonotypes between healthy human individuals. The V gene lost 0 bases and the J gene lost 7 bases, with 18 bases spanning the gap. There are 16 residues in the CDR3. From germline, CDR1 is MNHEY and CDR2 SMNVEV (reference sequence). The study used 83 million or so PBMCs per unsorted sample for genomic DNA. Each subset's genomic DNA was split evenly across several immunoSEQ plates. As processed by the authors: Filtering of immunoSEQ junctional sequences could not match full-length read filtering. Repertoires were generated with immunoSEQ multiplex PCR, while TCRdb's copy carries only in-frame clones and drops some. That table supplies the V and J calls and clone size; D and trimming were determined from the DNA. Of some 480,000 clones in the sample, 79% were seen once.

The source is a middle-aged woman in good health. Some clones in this sample may be carry-over from other donors' samples. Sample: PBMCs. The chain links TRBV27 to TRBJ2-5; D might be TRBD1 (6 bases). The CDR3 here is CASSLSRPSKGGTQYF. The DNA for the CDR3 is TGTGCCAGCAGTTTATCCCGACCGTCGAAAGGGGGGACCCAGTACTTC.